The entry below describes one T cell receptor beta chain. The data are from a study of T cell changes during pregnancy in multiple sclerosis. The germline V gene has CDR1 MNHEY and CDR2 SVGAGI. Unmatched junction bases numbered 0, after V lost 4 bases and J lost 0 bases. The CDR3 loop spans 15 amino acids. TCRdb's copy holds only in-frame clones and misses some; the assay was immunoSEQ multiplex PCR. The data show under 55,000 clones, with approximately 94% seen just once and about 0.37% held by the top ten. Specimen: CD4+ T cells from peripheral blood mononuclear cells, collected before pregnancy. The sequence was obtained from a female donor with multiple sclerosis, enrolled in a pregnancy study. V usage is TRBV6-5 and J usage is TRBJ2-3; 11 bases map to TRBD2. The CDR3, as DNA: TGTGCCAGCAGTTGGACTAGCGGGAGCACAGATACGCAGTATTTT. Its protein is CASSWTSGSTDTQYF.